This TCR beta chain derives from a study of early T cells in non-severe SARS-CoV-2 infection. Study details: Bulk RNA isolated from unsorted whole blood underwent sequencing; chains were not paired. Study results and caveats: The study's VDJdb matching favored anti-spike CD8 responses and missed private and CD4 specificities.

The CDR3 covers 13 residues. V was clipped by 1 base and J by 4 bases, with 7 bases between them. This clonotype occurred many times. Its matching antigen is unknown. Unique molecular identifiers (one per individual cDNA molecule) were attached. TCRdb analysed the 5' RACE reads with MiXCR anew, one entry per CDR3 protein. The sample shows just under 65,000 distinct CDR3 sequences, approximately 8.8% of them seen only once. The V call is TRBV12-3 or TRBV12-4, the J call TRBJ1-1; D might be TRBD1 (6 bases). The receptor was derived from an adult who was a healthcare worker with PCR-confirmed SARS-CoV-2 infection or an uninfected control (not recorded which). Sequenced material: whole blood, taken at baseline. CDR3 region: CASSLGRGTEAFF. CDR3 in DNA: TGTGCCAGCAGTTTAGGCAGGGGCACTGAAGCTTTCTTT.